The 11 T cell receptor beta chains reported below all come from one sample, sequenced in a study of STAT5B mutations in CD4+ large granular lymphocyte leukemia. Libraries were prepared by immunoSEQ multiplex PCR; TCRdb keeps only in-frame clonotypes and omits some of them. The data contain about 31,000 clones, approximately 70% of them seen just once; the ten biggest clones take up 1.5% to 2.5%. Sequencing was carried out using CD4+ T cells from blood buffy coats. The receptors were sampled from a human donor in good health.

CDR3 protein: CASSLELAMETQYF. CDR3 bases: TGCGCCAGCAGCTTGGAACTAGCGATGGAGACCCAGTACTTC. The rearrangement uses TRBV5-1 and TRBJ2-5; 7 bases fit TRBD2. V was pared by 0 bases and J by 5 bases, with 4 bases of the junction left unmatched. The germline V gene encodes CDR1 SGHRS and CDR2 YFSETQ. CDR3 length: 14 residues. Variable domain in full (rest from reference TRBV5-1 and TRBJ2-5): KAGVTQTPRYLIKTRGQQVTLSCSPISGHRSVSWYQQTPGQGLQFLFEYFSETQRNKGNFPGRFSGRQFSNSRSEMNVSTLELGDSALYLCASSLELAMETQYFGPGTRLLVL.

The CDR3 DNA sequence: TGTGCCAGCAGCCCAAGGGGGAATACCGGAGATACGCAGTATTTT. Amino acids: CASSPRGNTGDTQYF. The chain links TRBV7-3 to TRBJ2-3; a weak D match, TRBD1 (6 bases). V was pared by 5 bases and J by 5 bases, with 17 bases between. CDR1 is SGHTA and CDR2 is FQGTGA in the germline V gene. This CDR3 has 15 residues.

The chain joins TRBV11-2 to TRBJ2-3; possibly TRBD2 for D (6 bases). The CDR3 has 16 amino acids. The germline V gene has CDR1 SGHAT and CDR2 FQNNGV. Between the trimmed V and J ends, which lost 1 base and 6 bases, there was a span of 17 bases. In DNA, the CDR3 is TGTGCCAGCAGCTTAGTCGGCGGGGTGGAGTCTGATACGCAGTATTTT. Protein product: CASSLVGGVESDTQYF.

The V call is TRBV9, the J call TRBJ1-2; 10 bases map to TRBD1. J was trimmed by 8 bases and V by 4 bases; bases with no gene match: 11. The CDR3 is 15 residues long. The germline gives CDR1 SGDLS, CDR2 YYNGEE. The CDR3 region is CASSPRRDRGEGYTF. The CDR3 DNA reads as TGTGCCAGCAGCCCCCGCCGGGACAGGGGAGAAGGCTACACCTTC.

CDR3 amino acids: CASSRTKGGAYEQYF. As DNA, the CDR3 is TGTGCCAGCAGCCGCACAAAAGGGGGGGCCTACGAGCAGTACTTC. The rearrangement joins TRBV7-2 to TRBJ2-7, with TRBD2 as a possible D gene (7 bases). Deletions cut 5 bases from V and 2 bases from J, with 16 bases between. The CDR3 is 15 residues long. Germline loops: CDR1 SGHTA, CDR2 FQGNSA.

This chain joins TRBV7-2 and TRBJ1-1; D is uncertain. V shed 5 bases and J shed 4 bases, with 14 bases lying between them. Per germline, CDR1 SGHTA and CDR2 FQGNSA. The CDR3 spans 14 residues. The CDR3 region has the DNA TGTGCCAGCAGCCCGATAGGGTCCTCCACTGAAGCTTTCTTT. This codes for CASSPIGSSTEAFF.

The V call is TRBV7-2, the J call TRBJ2-3; TRBD2 matches 10 bases. The CDR3 loop spans 15 amino acids. The junction had 2 bases not matched to a gene; V was cut back by 1 base and J by 4 bases. Germline V CDR1 and CDR2: SGHTA, FQGNSA. The CDR3 loop is CASSLGLAGADTQYF. The CDR3 bases are TGTGCCAGCAGCTTAGGTCTAGCGGGAGCAGATACGCAGTATTTT.

This rearrangement joins TRBV19 to TRBJ2-2, with 9 nucleotides matching TRBD2. V was clipped by 1 base and J by 0 bases; unmatched bases: 12. CDR3 length: 20 residues. Germline V gene data show CDR1 as LNHDA and CDR2 as SQIVND (reference sequence). The CDR3 DNA reads TGTGCCAGTAGTATAGGGGGCCTGGCGGGGGGGCCCTCGAACACCGGGGAGCTGTTTTTT. The encoded protein is CASSIGGLAGGPSNTGELFF.

The chain is built from TRBV13 and TRBJ2-5, with no clear D. V was shortened by 5 bases and J by 7 bases, with 11 bases between the two germline ends. The CDR3 length is 12 residues. Germline CDR1 PRHDT, CDR2 FYEKMQ (reference sequence). The CDR3 region is CASSPRPGTQYF. In DNA form, the CDR3 reads TGTGCCAGCAGCCCCCGCCCGGGGACCCAGTACTTC.

The chain carries TRBV7-2 and TRBJ1-1, with a possible D match to TRBD1 (5 bases). The V and J ends lost 5 bases and 1 base respectively, with 14 bases between them. CDR3 length equals 15 residues. Germline values: CDR1 SGHTA, CDR2 FQGNSA. CDR3 in DNA: TGTGCCAGCAGCCGACACCTGACAGCGAACACTGAAGCTTTCTTT. It codes for CASSRHLTANTEAFF.

The V gene is TRBV11-2, the J gene TRBJ2-7; 7 bases are a match to TRBD1. The CDR3 contains 14 residues. Germline values: CDR1 SGHAT, CDR2 FQNNGV. J gave up 3 bases and V 2 bases, and 4 bases lay outside the gene matches. For the CDR3, the DNA is TGTGCCAGCAGCTTACTACAGGGGCGCTACGAGCAGTACTTC. It is translated as CASSLLQGRYEQYF.